This T cell receptor beta chain was retrieved from a study of T cell responses to AZD1222 COVID-19 vaccine. Study-level points and caveats: The donor cohort was predominantly white British with a female majority, and clonal diversity may have been underestimated. In all cases, repertoires were sampled only after the peak T cell response. Unmutated variant regions are reportedly targeted by nearly half of spike-specific TCRs.

For this clone: Its cognate antigen is unknown.

Germline V gene lookup returns CDR1 MDHEN and CDR2 SYDVKM. The V and J ends lost 3 bases and 2 bases, in that order; junction bases with no gene match: 5. There are 17 residues in the CDR3. The protocol was immunoSEQ multiplex PCR, while the TCRdb copy is restricted to in-frame clones and leaves out a portion. The sample contains 95,000 to 150,000 clones, about nine tenths of which appear only once. The sequence derives from an adult in good health. This sample comprised peripheral blood, obtained on day 0 of AZD1222 vaccination. The V call is TRBV28, the J call TRBJ2-1, with 12 bases fitting TRBD2. CDR3 bases: TGTGCCAGCAGTTTTACGGGACTAGCGGGTCCCTACAATGAGCAGTTCTTC. It specifies CASSFTGLAGPYNEQFF.